The entry below describes one TCR beta chain. This entry is derived from a study of blood T cell repertoires in COVID-19. The overall study: Acute and convalescent COVID-19 specimens originated in the United States, Italy and Spain. PBMCs, B-cell-depleted T cells, or T cells provided the cDNA or gDNA that made up the material.

As handled by the study authors: Using reference gene primer amplification, nucleated cell counts were estimated. Method: immunoSEQ multiplex PCR; TCRdb's copy keeps in-frame clones and lacks some. V and J calls and clone size are given by that table; D and trimming were obtained from the DNA. The repertoire holds about 180,000 clones, with over 75% as singletons. While infection was still active, Seattle patients were enrolled and then followed longitudinally. Germline-derived CDR1 and CDR2 are SQVTM and ANQGSEA. The CDR3 spans 14 residues. With 7 bases clipped from V and 2 bases from J, the junction kept 5 bases outside the gene matches.

The clonotype comes from an elderly man with COVID-19, enrolled during active disease. Sequencing input: peripheral blood. The chain couples TRBV29-1 to TRBJ1-1; the match to TRBD1 covers 12 bases. The CDR3, as DNA: TGCAGCGCGGGACAGGGGGCGATTAACACTGAAGCTTTCTTT. Translation gives CSAGQGAINTEAFF.